One T cell receptor (beta chain) is described in this entry. The CDR3 spans 18 residues. From germline, CDR1 is SGHNT and CDR2 YYREEE (reference sequence). V shed 0 bases, J shed 2 bases, and the junction held 11 bases outside the gene matches. Here immunoSEQ multiplex PCR was the method, and the copy in TCRdb shows in-frame clones only, minus some. The table has about 81,000 clones, about 96% seen once. The data stem from a study of technical replicates of blood from several donors. Sequenced: T cells isolated from PBMCs. The receptor's source is a human donor in good health. The V gene is TRBV5-4, the J gene TRBJ2-1, with TRBD2 identical over 7 bases. The CDR3 here is CASSLANIGRGTYNEQFF. The CDR3 DNA follows: TGTGCCAGCAGCTTGGCGAATATAGGGCGGGGGACCTACAATGAGCAGTTCTTC.